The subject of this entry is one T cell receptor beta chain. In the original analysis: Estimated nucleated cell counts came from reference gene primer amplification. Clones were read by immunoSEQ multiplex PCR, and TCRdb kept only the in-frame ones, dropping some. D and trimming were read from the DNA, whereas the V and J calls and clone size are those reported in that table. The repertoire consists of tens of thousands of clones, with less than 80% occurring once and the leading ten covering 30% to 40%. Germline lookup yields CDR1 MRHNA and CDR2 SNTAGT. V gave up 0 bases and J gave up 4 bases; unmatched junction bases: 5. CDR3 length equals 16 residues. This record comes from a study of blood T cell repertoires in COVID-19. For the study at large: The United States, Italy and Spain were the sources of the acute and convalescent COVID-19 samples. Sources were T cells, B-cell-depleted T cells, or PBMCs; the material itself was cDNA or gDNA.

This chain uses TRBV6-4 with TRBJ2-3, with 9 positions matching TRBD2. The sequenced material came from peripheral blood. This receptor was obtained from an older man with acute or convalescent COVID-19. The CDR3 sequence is CASSDSGGGAADTQYF. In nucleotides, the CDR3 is TGTGCCAGCAGTGACTCCGGCGGGGGGGCCGCAGATACGCAGTATTTT.